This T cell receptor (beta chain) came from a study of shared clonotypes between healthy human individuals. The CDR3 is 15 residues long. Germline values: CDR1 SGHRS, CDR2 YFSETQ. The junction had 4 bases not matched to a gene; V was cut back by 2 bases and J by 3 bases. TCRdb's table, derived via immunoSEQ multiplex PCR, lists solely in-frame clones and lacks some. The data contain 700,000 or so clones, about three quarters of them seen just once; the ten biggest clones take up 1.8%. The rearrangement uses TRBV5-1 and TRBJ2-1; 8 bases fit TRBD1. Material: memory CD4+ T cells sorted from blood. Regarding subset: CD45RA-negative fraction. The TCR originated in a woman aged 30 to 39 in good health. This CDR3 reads CASSFTGGGYNEQFF. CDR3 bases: TGCGCCAGCAGCTTTACAGGGGGTGGCTACAATGAGCAGTTCTTC.